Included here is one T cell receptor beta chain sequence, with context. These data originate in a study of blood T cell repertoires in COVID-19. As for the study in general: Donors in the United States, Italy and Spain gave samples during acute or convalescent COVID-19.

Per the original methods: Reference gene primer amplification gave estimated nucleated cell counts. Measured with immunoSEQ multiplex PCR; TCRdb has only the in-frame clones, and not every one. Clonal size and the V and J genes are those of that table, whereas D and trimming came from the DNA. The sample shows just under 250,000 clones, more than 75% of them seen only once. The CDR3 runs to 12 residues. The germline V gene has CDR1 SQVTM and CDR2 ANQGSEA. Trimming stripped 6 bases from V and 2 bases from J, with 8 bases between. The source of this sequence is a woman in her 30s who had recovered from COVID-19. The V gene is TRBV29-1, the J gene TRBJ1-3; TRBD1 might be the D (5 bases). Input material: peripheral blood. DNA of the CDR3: TGCAGCGTACAGGAACCTGGAAACACCATATATTTT. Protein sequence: CSVQEPGNTIYF. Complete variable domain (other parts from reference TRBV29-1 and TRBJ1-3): SAVISQKPSRDICQRGTSLTIQCQVDSQVTMMFWYRQQPGQSLTLIATANQGSEATYESGFVIDKFPISRPNLTFSTLTVSNMSPEDSSIYLCSVQEPGNTIYFGEGSWLTVV.